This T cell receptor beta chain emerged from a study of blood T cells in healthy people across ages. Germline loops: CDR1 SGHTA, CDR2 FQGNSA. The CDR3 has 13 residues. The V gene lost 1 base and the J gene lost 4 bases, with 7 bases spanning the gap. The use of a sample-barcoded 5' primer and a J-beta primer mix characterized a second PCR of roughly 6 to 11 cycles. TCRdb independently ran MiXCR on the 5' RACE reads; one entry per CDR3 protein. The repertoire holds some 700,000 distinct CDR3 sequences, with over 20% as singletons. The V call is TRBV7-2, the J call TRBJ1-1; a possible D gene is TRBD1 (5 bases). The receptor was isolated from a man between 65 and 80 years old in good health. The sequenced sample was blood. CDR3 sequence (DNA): TGTGCCAGCAGCTTAGAGCAGGGCACTGAAGCTTTCTTT. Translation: CASSLEQGTEAFF.